These 9 T cell receptor beta chains came from one sample sequenced in a study of vaccination and CD4 T cells after COVID-19. Sequence data for DNA of cultured CD4+ T cells were generated by the Oncomine TCR Beta short-read assay. MiXCR, run by TCRdb on the PCR reads, gives a single entry per CDR3 protein. Of around 10,000 distinct CDR3 sequences detected, under 55% appear once; the ten largest clones hold under 35%. These receptors' antigens are unknown. Treatment meaning: approximately nine-day PBMC culture with coronavirus spike peptide pools or control peptides (ViraFEST assay). The sample consisted of CD4+ T cells from blood, cultured in vitro. These receptors all stem from a human donor who had recovered from COVID-19.

This clonotype has more than one count but fewer than ten. CDR3 sequence: CASRGGPPQYF. The CDR3 bases are TGTGCCAGCAGGGGGGGCCCTCCGCAGTATTTT. V gene TRBV27 combines with J gene TRBJ2-3; the D call may be TRBD1 or TRBD2 (6 bases each). The CDR3 is 11 residues long. The germline gives CDR1 MNHEY, CDR2 SMNVEV (reference sequence). V lost 6 bases to trimming and J lost 10 bases, with 11 bases between them.

CDR3 sequence: CASRVRRNTGELFF. The CDR3 region has the DNA TGTGCCAGCAGGGTCCGTCGAAACACCGGGGAGCTGTTTTTT. This sequence joins TRBV12-3 or TRBV12-4 and TRBJ2-2; D is unresolved. The CDR3 has 14 residues. V was cut by 6 bases and J by 2 bases, with 10 bases left in between.

This clonotype was observed a few times. The chain links TRBV7-2 to TRBJ2-3; 8 bases fit TRBD2. CDR1 and CDR2 (germline): SGHTA, FQGNSA. The J segment lost 4 bases and the V segment lost 7 bases, leaving 7 bases of the junction unmatched. The CDR3 covers 14 residues. The chain's CDR3 is CASTPRGGPDTQYF. DNA for the CDR3: TGTGCCAGCACCCCCCGGGGGGGACCAGATACGCAGTATTTT.

The genes are TRBV6-4 and TRBJ1-1; D is possibly TRBD1 (6 bases). Per germline, CDR1 MRHNA and CDR2 SNTAGT. The CDR3 extends over 16 amino acids. The germline V and J ends were trimmed by 2 bases and 2 bases, with 15 bases remaining between them. Here the CDR3 reads CASSDPFVGGNTEAFF. The CDR3 DNA is TGTGCCAGCAGTGACCCATTTGTAGGGGGAAACACTGAAGCTTTCTTT.

This chain links TRBV6-1 with TRBJ1-6; perhaps TRBD1 as D (5 bases). V was trimmed by 1 base and J by 3 bases, leaving 7 bases between them. CDR3 length equals 15 residues. Germline V lookup: CDR1 MNHNS, CDR2 SASEGT. This chain's CDR3 is CASSEGQLYNSPLHF. CDR3 bases: TGTGCCAGCAGTGAAGGACAGCTCTATAATTCACCCCTCCACTTT.

The chain combines TRBV2 with TRBJ2-7; 9 bases match TRBD1. The CDR3 extends over 14 amino acids. V lost 4 bases and J lost 4; bases outside the gene matches: 5. Germline CDR1 SNHLY, CDR2 FYNNEI. CDR3 sequence reads: CASSGDRVGYEQYF. In DNA form, the CDR3 reads TGTGCCAGCAGTGGGGACAGGGTAGGGTACGAGCAGTACTTC.

The rearrangement joins TRBV11-2 to TRBJ2-5, with a tentative D call TRBD1 (6 bases). V was pared by 4 bases and J by 2 bases, with 14 bases between. CDR1 and CDR2 (germline): SGHAT, FQNNGV. The CDR3 has 15 residues. The CDR3 sequence is CASSSSGVGQETQYF. The DNA of the CDR3 is TGTGCCAGCAGCTCCTCAGGGGTGGGTCAAGAGACCCAGTACTTC.

This chain's CDR3 is CASSPLAFKTDLLDTGELFF. The CDR3 DNA sequence: TGCGCCAGCAGTCCACTGGCATTCAAGACTGACTTACTGGACACCGGGGAGCTGTTTTTT. The chain carries TRBV5-1 and TRBJ2-2; D is uncertain. Germline lookup yields CDR1 SGHRS and CDR2 YFSETQ. The CDR3 extends over 20 amino acids. Trimming pared 5 bases from V and 3 bases from J, leaving 29 bases between.

This clonotype showed up just a few times. This chain uses TRBV30 with TRBJ2-6; TRBD1 agrees at 8 bases. Germline-derived CDR1 and CDR2 are GTSNPN and SVGIG (reference sequence). The CDR3 contains 15 residues. The J segment lost 4 bases and the V segment lost 2 bases, leaving 4 bases of the junction unmatched. The CDR3 sequence: CAWSQGASGANVLTF. The CDR3, as DNA: TGTGCCTGGAGTCAGGGGGCGTCGGGGGCCAACGTCCTGACTTTC.